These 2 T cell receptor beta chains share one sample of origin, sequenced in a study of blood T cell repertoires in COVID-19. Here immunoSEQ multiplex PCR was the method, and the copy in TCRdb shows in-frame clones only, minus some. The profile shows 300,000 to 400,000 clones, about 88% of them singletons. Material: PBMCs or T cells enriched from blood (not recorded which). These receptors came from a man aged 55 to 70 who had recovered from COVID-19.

The CDR3 sequence: CASSIKGTGGYGYTF. In nucleotides, the CDR3 is TGTGCCAGTAGTATAAAAGGGACAGGCGGATATGGCTACACCTTC. The rearrangement joins TRBV19 to TRBJ1-2; 8 bases are a match to TRBD1. The CDR3 consists of 15 residues. Germline V gives CDR1 LNHDA, CDR2 SQIVND (reference sequence). J was trimmed by 5 bases and V by 2 bases; bases with no gene match: 7.

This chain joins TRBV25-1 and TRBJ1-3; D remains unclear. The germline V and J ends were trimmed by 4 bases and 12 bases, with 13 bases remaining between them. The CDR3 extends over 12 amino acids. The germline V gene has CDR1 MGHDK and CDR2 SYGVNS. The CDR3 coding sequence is TGTGCCAGCAGTGGCGGGGTGGCGGGCATATATTTT. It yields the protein CASSGGVAGIYF.